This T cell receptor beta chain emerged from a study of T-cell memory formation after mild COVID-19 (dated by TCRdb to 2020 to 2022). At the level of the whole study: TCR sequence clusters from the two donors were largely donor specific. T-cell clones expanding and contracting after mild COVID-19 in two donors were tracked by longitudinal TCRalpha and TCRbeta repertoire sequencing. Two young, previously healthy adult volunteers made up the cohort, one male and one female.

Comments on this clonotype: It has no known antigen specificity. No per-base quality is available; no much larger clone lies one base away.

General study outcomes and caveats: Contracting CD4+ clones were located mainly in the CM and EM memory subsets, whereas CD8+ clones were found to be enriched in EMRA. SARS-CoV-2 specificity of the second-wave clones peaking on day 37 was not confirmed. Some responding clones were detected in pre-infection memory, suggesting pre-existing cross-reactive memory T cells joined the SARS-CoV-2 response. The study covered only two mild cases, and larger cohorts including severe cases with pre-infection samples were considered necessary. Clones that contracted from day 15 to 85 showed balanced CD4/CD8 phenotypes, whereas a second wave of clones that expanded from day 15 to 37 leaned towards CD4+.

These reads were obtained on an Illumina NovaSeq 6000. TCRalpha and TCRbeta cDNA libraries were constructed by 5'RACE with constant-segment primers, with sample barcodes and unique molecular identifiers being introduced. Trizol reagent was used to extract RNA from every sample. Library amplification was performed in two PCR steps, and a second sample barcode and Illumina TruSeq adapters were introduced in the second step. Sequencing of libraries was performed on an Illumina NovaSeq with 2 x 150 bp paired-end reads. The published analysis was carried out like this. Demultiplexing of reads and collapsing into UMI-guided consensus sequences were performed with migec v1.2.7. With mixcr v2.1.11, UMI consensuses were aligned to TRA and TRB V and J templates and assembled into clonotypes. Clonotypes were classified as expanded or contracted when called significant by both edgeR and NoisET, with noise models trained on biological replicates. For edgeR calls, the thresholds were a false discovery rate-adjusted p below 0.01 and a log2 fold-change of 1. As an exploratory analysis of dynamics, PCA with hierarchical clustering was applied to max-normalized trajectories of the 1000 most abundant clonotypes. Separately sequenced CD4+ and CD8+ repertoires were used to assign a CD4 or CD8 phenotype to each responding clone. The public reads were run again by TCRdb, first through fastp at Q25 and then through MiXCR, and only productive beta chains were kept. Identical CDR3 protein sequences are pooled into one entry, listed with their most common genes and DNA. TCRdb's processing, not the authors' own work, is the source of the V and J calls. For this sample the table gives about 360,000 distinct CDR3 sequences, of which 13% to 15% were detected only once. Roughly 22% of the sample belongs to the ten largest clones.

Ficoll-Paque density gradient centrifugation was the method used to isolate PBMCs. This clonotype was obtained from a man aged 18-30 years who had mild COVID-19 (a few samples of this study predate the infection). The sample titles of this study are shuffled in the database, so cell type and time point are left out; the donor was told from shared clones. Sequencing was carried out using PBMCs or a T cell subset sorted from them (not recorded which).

The nucleotides are TGCGCCAGCAGCCAGACGCCCCGGCGGACAGACTATGGCTACACCTTC. This encodes CASSQTPRRTDYGYTF. The chain uses TRBV4-1 and TRBJ1-2; tentative D gene TRBD1, with 6 bases matching. The CDR3 numbers 16 residues from cysteine through phenylalanine. CDR3 DNA is the only sequence kept; it has 48 bases, read in frame from the first base. CDR1 MGHRA and CDR2 YSYEKL were looked up in the germline V gene. V lost 3 bases and J lost 3 bases; the stretch between them is 17 bases long.